A single sample is the source of the 2 T cell receptor beta chains below, sequenced in a study of glioma-infiltrating T cells after dendritic cell vaccination. Assay: immunoSEQ multiplex PCR; the TCRdb copy retains only in-frame clones and omits some. The table lists about 92,000 clones, around 86% of them singletons. Material: blood, obtained before dendritic cell vaccination. The receptors were gathered from a human donor with glioblastoma.

The rearrangement links TRBV9 to TRBJ2-7; TRBD1 matches 9 bases. Germline V gene lookup returns CDR1 SGDLS and CDR2 YYNGEE. V shed 0 bases and J 3 bases; nucleotides not matched to a gene: 10. The CDR3 consists of 17 residues. CDR3 DNA: TGTGCCAGCAGCGTAGCCCCACAGGGGGCAACGGACTACGAGCAGTACTTC. Residues: CASSVAPQGATDYEQYF.

V usage is TRBV27 and J usage is TRBJ2-1; D is possibly TRBD2 (6 bases). Germline V CDR1 and CDR2: MNHEY, SMNVEV (reference sequence). CDR3 length: 15 amino acids. Trimming took 6 bases from V and 7 from J, leaving 19 bases between them. The CDR3 DNA reads TGTGCCAGCAGACCCACTAGCTTGGGTGGAAATGAGCAGTTCTTC. Translated: CASRPTSLGGNEQFF.